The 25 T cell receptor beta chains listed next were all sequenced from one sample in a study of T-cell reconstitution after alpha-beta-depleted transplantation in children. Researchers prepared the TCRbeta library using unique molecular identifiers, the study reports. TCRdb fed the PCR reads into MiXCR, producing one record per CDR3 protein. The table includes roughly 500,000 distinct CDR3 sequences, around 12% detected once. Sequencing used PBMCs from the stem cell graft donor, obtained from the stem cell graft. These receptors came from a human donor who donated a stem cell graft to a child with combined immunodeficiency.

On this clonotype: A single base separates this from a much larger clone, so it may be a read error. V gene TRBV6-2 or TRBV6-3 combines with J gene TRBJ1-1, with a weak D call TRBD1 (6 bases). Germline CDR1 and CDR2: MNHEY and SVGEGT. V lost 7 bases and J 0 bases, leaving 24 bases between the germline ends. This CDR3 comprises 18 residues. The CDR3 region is CASIFAADRLPMNTEAFF. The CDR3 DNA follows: TGTGCCAGCATTTTCGCTGCCGACAGGCTCCCTATGAACACTGAAGCTTTCTTT.

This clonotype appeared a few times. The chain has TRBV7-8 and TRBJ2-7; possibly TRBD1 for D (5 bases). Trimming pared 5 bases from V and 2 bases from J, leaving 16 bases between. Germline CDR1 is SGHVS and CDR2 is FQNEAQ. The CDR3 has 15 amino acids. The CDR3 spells CASSVRTDTAYEQYF. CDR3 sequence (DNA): TGTGCCAGCAGCGTCCGGACGGACACCGCCTACGAGCAGTACTTC.

CDR3 protein: CASSLAAGISEAFF. The CDR3 region has the DNA TGTGCCAGCAGCTTAGCGGCGGGAATCTCTGAAGCTTTCTTT. The chain is built from TRBV7-8 and TRBJ1-1; D uncertain. Germline-derived CDR1 and CDR2 are SGHVS and FQNEAQ. V lost 0 bases and J 6 bases, leaving 11 bases between the germline ends. This CDR3 is built from 14 residues.

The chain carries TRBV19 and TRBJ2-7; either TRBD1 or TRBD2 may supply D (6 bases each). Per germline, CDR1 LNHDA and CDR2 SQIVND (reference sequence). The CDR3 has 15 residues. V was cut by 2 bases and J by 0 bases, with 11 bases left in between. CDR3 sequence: CASSIRGANSYEQYF. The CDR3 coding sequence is TGTGCCAGTAGTATAAGGGGGGCCAACTCCTACGAGCAGTACTTC. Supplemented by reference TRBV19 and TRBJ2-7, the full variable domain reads DGGITQSPKYLFRKEGQNVTLSCEQNLNHDAMYWYRQDPGQGLRLIYYSQIVNDFQKGDIAEGYSVSREKKESFPLTVTSAQKNPTAFYLCASSIRGANSYEQYFGPGTRLTVT.

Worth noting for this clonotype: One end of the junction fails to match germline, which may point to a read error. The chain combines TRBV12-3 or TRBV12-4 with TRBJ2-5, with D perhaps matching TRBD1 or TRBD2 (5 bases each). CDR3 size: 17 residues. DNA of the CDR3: TGTGCCAACAGTTTGGGGCACGGGGTGTTCCCTCAAGAGACCCAGTACTTC. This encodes CANSLGHGVFPQETQYF.

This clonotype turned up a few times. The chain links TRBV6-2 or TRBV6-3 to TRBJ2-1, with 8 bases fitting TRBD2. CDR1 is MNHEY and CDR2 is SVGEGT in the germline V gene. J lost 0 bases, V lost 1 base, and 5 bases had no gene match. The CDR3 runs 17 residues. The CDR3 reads CASSYYHSGTSYNEQFF. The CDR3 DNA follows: TGTGCCAGCAGTTACTACCATAGCGGGACCTCCTACAATGAGCAGTTCTTC.

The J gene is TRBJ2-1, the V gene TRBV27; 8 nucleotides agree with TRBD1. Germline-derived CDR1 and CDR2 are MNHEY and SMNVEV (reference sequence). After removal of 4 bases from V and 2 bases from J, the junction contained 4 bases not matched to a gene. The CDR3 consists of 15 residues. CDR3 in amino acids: CASSSRQGPYNEQFF. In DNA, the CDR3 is TGTGCCAGCAGTTCTCGACAGGGGCCCTACAATGAGCAGTTCTTC.

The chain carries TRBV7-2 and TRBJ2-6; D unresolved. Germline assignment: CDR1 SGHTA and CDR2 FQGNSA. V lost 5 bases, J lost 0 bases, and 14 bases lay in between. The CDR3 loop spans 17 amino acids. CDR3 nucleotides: TGTGCCAGCAGCCTACCGACCGTCTTCTCTGGGGCCAACGTCCTGACTTTC. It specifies CASSLPTVFSGANVLTF.

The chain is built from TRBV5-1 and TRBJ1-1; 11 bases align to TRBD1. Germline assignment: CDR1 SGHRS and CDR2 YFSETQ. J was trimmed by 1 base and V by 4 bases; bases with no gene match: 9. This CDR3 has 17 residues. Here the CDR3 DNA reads TGCGCCAGCAGCCTTAGGGACAGGGGGGTTCCGAACACTGAAGCTTTCTTT. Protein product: CASSLRDRGVPNTEAFF.

As DNA, the CDR3 is TGCAGCGGGTGGGGACTAGCAGCTTACAATGAGCAGTTCTTC. It encodes CSGWGLAAYNEQFF. V usage is TRBV29-1 and J usage is TRBJ2-1; TRBD2 matches 9 bases. The trim removed 7 bases at V and 4 bases at J, leaving 8 bases unmatched. Germline CDR1 SQVTM, CDR2 ANQGSEA. This CDR3 has 14 amino acids.

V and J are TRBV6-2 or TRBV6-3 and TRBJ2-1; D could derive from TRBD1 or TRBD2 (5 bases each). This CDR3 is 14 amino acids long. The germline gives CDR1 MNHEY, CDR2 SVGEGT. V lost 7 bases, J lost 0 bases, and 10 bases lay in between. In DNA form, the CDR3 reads TGTGCCAGCAACGGGGCCAGCTCCTACAATGAGCAGTTCTTC. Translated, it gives CASNGASSYNEQFF.

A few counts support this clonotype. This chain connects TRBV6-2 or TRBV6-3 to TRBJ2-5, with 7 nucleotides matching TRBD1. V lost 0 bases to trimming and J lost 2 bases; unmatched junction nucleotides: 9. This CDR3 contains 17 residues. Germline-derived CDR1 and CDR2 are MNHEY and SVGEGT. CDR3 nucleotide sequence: TGTGCCAGCAGTTACTCAAGACAGGGATGGGAGCAAGAGACCCAGTACTTC. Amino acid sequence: CASSYSRQGWEQETQYF.

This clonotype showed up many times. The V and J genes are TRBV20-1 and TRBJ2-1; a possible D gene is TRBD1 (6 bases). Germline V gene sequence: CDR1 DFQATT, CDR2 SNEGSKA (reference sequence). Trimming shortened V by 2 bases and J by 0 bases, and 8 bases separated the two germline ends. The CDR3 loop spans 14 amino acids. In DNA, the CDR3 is TGCAGTGCTAGAAAGGACAGCTCCTACAATGAGCAGTTCTTC. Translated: CSARKDSSYNEQFF.

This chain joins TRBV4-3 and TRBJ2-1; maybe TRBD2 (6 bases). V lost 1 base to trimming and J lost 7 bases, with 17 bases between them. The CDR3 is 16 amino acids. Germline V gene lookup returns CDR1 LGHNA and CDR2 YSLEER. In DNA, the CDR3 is TGCGCCAGCAGCCAAGGTGGTGGGTACGGGAGAAATGAGCAGTTCTTC. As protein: CASSQGGGYGRNEQFF.

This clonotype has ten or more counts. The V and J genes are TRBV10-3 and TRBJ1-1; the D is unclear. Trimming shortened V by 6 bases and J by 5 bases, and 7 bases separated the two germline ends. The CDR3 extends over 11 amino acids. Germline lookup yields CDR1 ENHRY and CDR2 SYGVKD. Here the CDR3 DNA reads TGTGCCATCAGGTGGGGTACTGAAGCTTTCTTT. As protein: CAIRWGTEAFF.

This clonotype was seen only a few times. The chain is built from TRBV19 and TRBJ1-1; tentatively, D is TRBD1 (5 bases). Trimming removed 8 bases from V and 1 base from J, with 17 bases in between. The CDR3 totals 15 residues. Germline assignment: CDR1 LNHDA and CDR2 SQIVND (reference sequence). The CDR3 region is CASSIVGTANTEAFF. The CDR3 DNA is TGTGCCAGTTCCATCGTCGGGACGGCGAACACTGAAGCTTTCTTT.

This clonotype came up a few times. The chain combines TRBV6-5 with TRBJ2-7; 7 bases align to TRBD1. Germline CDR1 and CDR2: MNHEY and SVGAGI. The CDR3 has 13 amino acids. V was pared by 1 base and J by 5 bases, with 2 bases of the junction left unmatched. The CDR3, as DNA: TGTGCCAGCAGTTACTACAGGGGCCACGAGCAGTACTTC. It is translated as CASSYYRGHEQYF.

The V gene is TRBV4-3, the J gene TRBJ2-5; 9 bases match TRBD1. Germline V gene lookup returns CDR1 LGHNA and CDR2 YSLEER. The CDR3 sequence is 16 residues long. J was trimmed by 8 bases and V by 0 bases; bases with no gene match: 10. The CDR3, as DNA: TGCGCCAGCAGCCAAGAAGCGCTAGGACAGGGGAATACCCAGTACTTC. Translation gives CASSQEALGQGNTQYF.

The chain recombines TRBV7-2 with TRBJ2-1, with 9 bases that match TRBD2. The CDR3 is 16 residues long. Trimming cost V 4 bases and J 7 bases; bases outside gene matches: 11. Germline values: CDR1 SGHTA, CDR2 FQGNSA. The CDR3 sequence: CASSSSLSGGRNEQFF. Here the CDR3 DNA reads TGTGCCAGCAGCTCTAGTCTGAGCGGGGGGAGAAATGAGCAGTTCTTC.

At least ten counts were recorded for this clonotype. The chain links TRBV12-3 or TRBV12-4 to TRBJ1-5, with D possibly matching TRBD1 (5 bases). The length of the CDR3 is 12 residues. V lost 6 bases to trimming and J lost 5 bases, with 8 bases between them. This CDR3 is CASSPTDQPQHF. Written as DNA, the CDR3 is TGTGCCAGCAGCCCGACAGATCAGCCCCAGCATTTT.

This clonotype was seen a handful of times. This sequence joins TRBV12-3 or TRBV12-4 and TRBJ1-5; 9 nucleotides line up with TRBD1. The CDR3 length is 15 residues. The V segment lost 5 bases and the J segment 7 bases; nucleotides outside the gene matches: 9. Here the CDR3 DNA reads TGTGCCAGCAGTCCGGACAGGGGAGGGCGGCAGCCCCAGCATTTT. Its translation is CASSPDRGGRQPQHF.

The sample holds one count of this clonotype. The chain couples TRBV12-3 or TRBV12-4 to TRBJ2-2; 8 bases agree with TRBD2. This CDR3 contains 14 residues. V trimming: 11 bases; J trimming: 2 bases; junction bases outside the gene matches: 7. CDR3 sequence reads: CAARGLANTGELFF. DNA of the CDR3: TGTGCCGCCCGAGGACTAGCAAACACCGGGGAGCTGTTTTTT.

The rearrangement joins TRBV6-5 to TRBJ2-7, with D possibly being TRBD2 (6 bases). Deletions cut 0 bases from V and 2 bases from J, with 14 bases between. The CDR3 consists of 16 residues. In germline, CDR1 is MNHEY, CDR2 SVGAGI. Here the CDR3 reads CASSYSVLADPYEQYF. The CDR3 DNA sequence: TGTGCCAGCAGTTACTCGGTTTTAGCGGATCCCTACGAGCAGTACTTC.

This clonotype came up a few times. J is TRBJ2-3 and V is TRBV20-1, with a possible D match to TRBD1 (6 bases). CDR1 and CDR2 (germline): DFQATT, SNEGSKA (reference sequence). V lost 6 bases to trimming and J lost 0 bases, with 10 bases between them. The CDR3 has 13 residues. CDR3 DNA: TGCAGTGCCGGACAGCCTAGCACAGATACGCAGTATTTT. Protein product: CSAGQPSTDTQYF.

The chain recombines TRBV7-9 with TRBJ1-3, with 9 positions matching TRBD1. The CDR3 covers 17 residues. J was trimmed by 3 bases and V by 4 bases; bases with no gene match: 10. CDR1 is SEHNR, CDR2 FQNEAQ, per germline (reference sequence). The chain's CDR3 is CASSSGPQGAYGNTIYF. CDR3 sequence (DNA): TGTGCCAGCAGCTCCGGCCCACAGGGGGCCTATGGAAACACCATATATTTT.